This TCR beta chain is drawn from a study of T cell clonality in common variable immunodeficiency (dated by TCRdb to the mid-2010s). Results and caveats for the whole study, not just this receptor: Compared with healthy controls, CVID subjects showed increased TCRbeta clonality (t-test p = 0.018), a feature most characteristic of about a third of subjects. Correlations between repertoire features and clinical complications were limited by patient heterogeneity within the CVID cohort. CVID TCRbeta sequences were reported to have fewer deletions and N-nucleotide insertions and to lack highly modified clones with 13 or more V deletions. Even though DNA input was equal, the average per sample came to about 81,820 unique sequences for controls compared with some 29,000 for CVID samples. It was noted by the authors that sequencing of the repertoires of T cell subpopulations would be needed to clarify the cause of the increased clonality in CVID. Fewer TCRbeta clones were shared among CVID subjects than among healthy controls (p < 0.0001).

Both CVID patients and healthy controls were predominantly of Caucasian heritage. Heparinized peripheral whole blood samples of about 5 to 8 ml were collected from each donor. Genomic DNA from adults with common variable immune deficiency (CVID) and from healthy adult controls was used for sequencing of TCRbeta CDR3 repertoires. The control group comprised some 22 healthy adult volunteers, approximately 12 female and 10 or so male, aged roughly 23 to 66 years with a mean age of approximately 30. Diluted blood was density-centrifuged over Hypaque 1077 or Ficoll-Paque to isolate peripheral blood mononuclear cells. Genomic DNA was obtained from unsorted mononuclear cells through either Qiagen column purification or a centrifugation-based method. From its cysteine to its phenylalanine, the CDR3 spans 17 amino acids. Only the CDR3 bases that were read are kept: 42 of them, in frame from base 1. V ends up 3 bases short and J 0 bases short, with an unmatched junction base count of 7. From a lookup of the germline V gene, CDR1 and CDR2 are SGHRS and YFSETQ.

This clone has a count of ten or more. The antigen this receptor binds is unknown. The CDR3 extends 3 residues past the end of the read, so its final part is completed from the germline J gene. Equivalent amounts of genomic DNA from CVID and control samples were used as sequencing input. For every sample, a 60 bp segment covering the rearranged TCRbeta CDR3 region was amplified and then sequenced. The immunoSEQ assay, a bias-corrected multiplex PCR combined with high-throughput sequencing, was used to amplify TCRbeta. The paper's processing steps were these. Every unique nucleotide sequence was considered a clone and was annotated with V, D and J genes, copy number and frequency. Sequences were labeled productive if in frame, and non-productive if out of frame or containing stop codons. As previously described, clonality was calculated on the basis of Shannon's entropy. The predicted amino acid sequences of productive clones were used to derive mean CDR3 Kyte-Doolittle hydropathy. Using the R hclust function, scaled V gene usage was clustered hierarchically with Manhattan distance and complete linkage. To assess clone sharing by CDR3 amino acid sequence, 12 repertoires per group were resampled over 100 rounds. The repertoires were searched for 55 to 75 published EBV-specific and about 250 published CMV-specific TCRbeta sequences. After a couple of CVID samples that produced fewer than 10,000 sequences were dropped from the analysis, 42 CVID repertoires remained. TCRdb's version of the immuneACCESS table is confined to in-frame rearrangements and falls short of the full clone set. An unresolved V gene accounts for under half of the shortfall where checked; the remainder is of unknown origin. Clone size and V and J calls were adopted from that table, with D and trimming inferred from the DNA. The sample has tens of thousands of clones on record, with no singletons. The ten largest clonotypes hold 10% of the sample.

The receptor was isolated from a person aged 18-70 years in good health. Sequencing was done on a sample of peripheral blood mononuclear cells. The rearrangement combines TRBV5-1 with TRBJ1-4; TRBD1 fits 8 bases in the junction. CDR3 sequence: CASSSNTGGSTNEKLFF. The DNA read from the CDR3 is TGCGCCAGCAGCTCCAATACAGGGGGGTCAACTAATGAAAAA.